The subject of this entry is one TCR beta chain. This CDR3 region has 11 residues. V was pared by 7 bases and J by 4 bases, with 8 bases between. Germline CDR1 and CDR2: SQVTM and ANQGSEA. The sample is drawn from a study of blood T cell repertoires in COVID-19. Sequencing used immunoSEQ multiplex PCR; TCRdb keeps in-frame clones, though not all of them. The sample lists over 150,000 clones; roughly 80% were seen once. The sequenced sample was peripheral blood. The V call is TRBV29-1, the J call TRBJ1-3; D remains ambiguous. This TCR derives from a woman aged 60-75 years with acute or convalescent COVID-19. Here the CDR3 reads CSGTQGNTIYF. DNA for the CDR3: TGCAGCGGAACCCAGGGAAACACCATATATTTT.